This TCR beta chain was identified in a study of blood T cell repertoires in COVID-19. Study summary: T cells, B-cell-depleted T cells, or PBMCs supplied cDNA or gDNA.

Authors' processing steps: Scientists estimated how many nucleated cells there were by amplifying reference gene primers. Sequencing was performed with immunoSEQ multiplex PCR; in TCRdb, only in-frame clones are kept and a portion is missing. V and J calls and clone size are copied from that table; D and trimming were computed from the DNA. Counted here are 380,000 or so clones, over 75% occurring once; the ten biggest clones make up around 0.95%. Germline lookup yields CDR1 KGHDR and CDR2 SFDVKD. This CDR3 region has 13 residues. The V and J ends lost 1 base and 10 bases respectively, with 13 bases between them.

The V and J genes are TRBV24-1 and TRBJ2-7; a possible D gene is TRBD2 (5 bases). Sample: PBMCs or T cells enriched from blood (not recorded which). This TCR came from a woman aged 25 to 39 with acute COVID-19. The CDR3, as DNA: TGTGCCACCAGTGATTTAATTATCGGGAAACAGTACTTC. The encoded protein is CATSDLIIGKQYF.